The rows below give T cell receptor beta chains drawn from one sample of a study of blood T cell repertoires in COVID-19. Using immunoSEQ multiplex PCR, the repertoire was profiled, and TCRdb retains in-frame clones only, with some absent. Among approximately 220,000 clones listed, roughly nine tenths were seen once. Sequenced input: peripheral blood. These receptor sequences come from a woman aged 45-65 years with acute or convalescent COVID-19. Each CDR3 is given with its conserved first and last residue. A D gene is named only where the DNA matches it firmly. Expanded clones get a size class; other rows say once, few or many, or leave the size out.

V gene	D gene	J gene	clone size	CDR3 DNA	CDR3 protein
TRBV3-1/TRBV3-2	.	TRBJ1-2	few	TGTGCCAGCAGCCAAGATGGCGGGAATGGCTACACCTTC	CASSQDGGNGYTF
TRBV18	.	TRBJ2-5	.	TGTGCCAGCTCACCACGAGGAGCCAGGGGTATTTTGCAAGAGACCCAGTACTTC	CASSPRGARGILQETQYF
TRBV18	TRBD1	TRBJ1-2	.	TGTGCCAGCTCACCGATGGGACAGGGTGAAGGCTATGGCTACACCTTC	CASSPMGQGEGYGYTF
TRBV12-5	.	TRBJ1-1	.	TGTGCTAGTGGTCCCCCCAGGGGACTGAACACTGAAGCTTTCTTT	CASGPPRGLNTEAFF
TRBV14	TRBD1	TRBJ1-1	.	TGTGCCAGCAGCCTTCTCAGGGGGGTGGGCACTGAAGCTTTCTTT	CASSLLRGVGTEAFF
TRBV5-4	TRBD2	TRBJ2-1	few	TGTGCCAGCAGCACTGGACTAGCGGGGGACCTCAATGAGCAGTTCTTC	CASSTGLAGDLNEQFF
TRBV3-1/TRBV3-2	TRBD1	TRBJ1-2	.	TGTGCCAGCAGCCATCGGGACAGGGGTCCCTATGGCTACACCTTC	CASSHRDRGPYGYTF
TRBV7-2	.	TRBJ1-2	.	TGTGCCAGCAGCTTAGACAGGGATGGCTATGGCTACACCTTC	CASSLDRDGYGYTF
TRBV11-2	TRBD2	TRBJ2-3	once	TGTGCCAGCAGCTTAGGGACTAGCGGGGGGGTCACAGATACGCAGTATTTT	CASSLGTSGGVTDTQYF
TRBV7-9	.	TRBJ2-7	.	TGTGCCAGCAGCTTGGGGGGGCAGGGCCGATCCTACGAGCAGTACTTC	CASSLGGQGRSYEQYF
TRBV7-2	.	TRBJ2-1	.	TGTGCCAGCAGCTTAACCGGGATCCCGGGCAATGAGCAGTTCTTC	CASSLTGIPGNEQFF
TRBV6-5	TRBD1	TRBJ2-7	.	TGTGCCAGCAGACCCACTGACAGGGCGCGAGAGCAGTACTTC	CASRPTDRAREQYF
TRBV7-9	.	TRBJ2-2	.	TGTGCCAGCCTGCGGGACGGGGCCGGGGAGCTGTTTTTT	CASLRDGAGELFF
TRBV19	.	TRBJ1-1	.	TGTGCCAGTAAGGCGGGAGGCACTGAAGCTTTCTTT	CASKAGGTEAFF
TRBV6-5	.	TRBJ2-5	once	TGTGCCAGCAGCAATGACGCGGGGGCAGAGACCCAGTACTTC	CASSNDAGAETQYF
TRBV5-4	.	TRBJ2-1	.	TGTGCCAGCAGCTTGTCTCGCAATGAGCAGTTCTTC	CASSLSRNEQFF
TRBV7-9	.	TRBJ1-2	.	TGTGCCAGCAGCTTATCCCCATACGCGGGCTACACCTTC	CASSLSPYAGYTF
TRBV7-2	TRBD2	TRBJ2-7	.	TGTGCCAGCAGATTTAGCGGGGGGGCGTACGAGCAGTACTTC	CASRFSGGAYEQYF
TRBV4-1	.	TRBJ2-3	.	TGCGCCAGCAGCCGTACTTCAGATACGCAGTATTTT	CASSRTSDTQYF
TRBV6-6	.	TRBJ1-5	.	TGTGCCAGCAGTTACCCAACAGCCCGCACCCAGCATTTT	CASSYPTARTQHF
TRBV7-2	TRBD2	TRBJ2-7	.	TGTGCCAGCAGCTTAGTCTCTAGCGGGAGGGGCGAGCAGTACTTC	CASSLVSSGRGEQYF
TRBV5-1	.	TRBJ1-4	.	TGCGCCAGCAGCTTGGAACACCCAGAAAAACTGTTTTTT	CASSLEHPEKLFF
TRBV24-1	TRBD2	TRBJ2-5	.	TGTGCCACCAGTGAGGCGACTAGCGGGAAGGAGACCCAGTACTTC	CATSEATSGKETQYF
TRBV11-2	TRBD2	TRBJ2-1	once	TGTGCCAGTCGGGGTAGCGGGTACAATGAGCAGTTCTTC	CASRGSGYNEQFF
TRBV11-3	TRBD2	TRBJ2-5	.	TGTGCCAGCAGCTTAGATCATCCTAGCGGGGGCCAAGAGACCCAGTACTTC	CASSLDHPSGGQETQYF
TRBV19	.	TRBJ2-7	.	TGTGCCAGTAGACGCAACCTAGTCGGCTCCTACGAGCAGTACTTC	CASRRNLVGSYEQYF
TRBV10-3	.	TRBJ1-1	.	TGTGCCATCAGTGACGATCGGACACCGAACACTGAAGCTTTCTTT	CAISDDRTPNTEAFF
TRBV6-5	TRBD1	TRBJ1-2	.	TGTGCCAGCCGATCCACAGGGGTAGGAGGCTACACCTTC	CASRSTGVGGYTF
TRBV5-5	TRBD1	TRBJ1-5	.	TGTGCCAGCAGCTTGGGACAGGGGGCATTTCAGCCCCAGCATTTT	CASSLGQGAFQPQHF
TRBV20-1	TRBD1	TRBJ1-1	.	TGCAGTGCTAGTCGGGGACAGGGGTTCTGGAACACTGAAGCTTTCTTT	CSASRGQGFWNTEAFF
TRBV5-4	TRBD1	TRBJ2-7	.	TGTGCCAGCAGCAGGGGACAGGGGGCCTACGAGCAGTACTTC	CASSRGQGAYEQYF
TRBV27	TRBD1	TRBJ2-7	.	TGTGCCAGCAGCTACAGGGGGGTTAGCGACGAGCAGTACTTC	CASSYRGVSDEQYF
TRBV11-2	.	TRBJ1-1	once	TGTGCCAGCAGCTACCAGTATCACACTGAAGCTTTCTTT	CASSYQYHTEAFF
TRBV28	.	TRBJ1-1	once	TGTGCCAGCAGTCAGAACAGGGTACTTCACGCTGAAGCTTTCTTT	CASSQNRVLHAEAFF
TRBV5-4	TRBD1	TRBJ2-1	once	TGTGCCAGCATCCTAGGACAGGGGATAGGGAATGAGCAGTTCTTC	CASILGQGIGNEQFF
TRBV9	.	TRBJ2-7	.	TGTGCCAGCAGCGTAGGAGGAGAAAGCTCCTACGAGCAGTACTTC	CASSVGGESSYEQYF
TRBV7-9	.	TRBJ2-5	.	TGTGCCAGCAGCTCTGGGACGGGGGAATCGGAGACCCAGTACTTC	CASSSGTGESETQYF
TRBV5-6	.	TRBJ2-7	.	TGTGCCAGCAGCTTGAGCGGCTTGAGTACAGGGTACGAGCAGTACTTC	CASSLSGLSTGYEQYF
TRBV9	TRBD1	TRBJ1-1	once	TGTGCCAGCAGCGAGGGACAGGAGGGCGCTGAAGCTTTCTTT	CASSEGQEGAEAFF
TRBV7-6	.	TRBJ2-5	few	TGTGCCAGCAGCTCTAGGGAGGAGACCCAGTACTTC	CASSSREETQYF
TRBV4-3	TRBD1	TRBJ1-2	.	TGCGCCAGCAGCCAAGATTCCTGGACAGGTGGTTACTGGGGCTACACCTTC	CASSQDSWTGGYWGYTF
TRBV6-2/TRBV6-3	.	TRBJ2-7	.	TGTGCCAGCAGTTACTTGGTTAGCACCTACGAGCAGTACTTC	CASSYLVSTYEQYF
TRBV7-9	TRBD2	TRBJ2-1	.	TGTGCCAGCAGCCAGATTGCTGCGGGGGTTAACAATGAGCAGTTCTTC	CASSQIAAGVNNEQFF
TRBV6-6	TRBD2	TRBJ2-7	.	TGTGCCACGGGGGGAGCGGACTCCTACGAGCAGTACTTC	CATGGADSYEQYF
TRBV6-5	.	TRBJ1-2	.	TGTGCCAGCAGTTACTCGACAGGCTATGGCTACACCTTC	CASSYSTGYGYTF
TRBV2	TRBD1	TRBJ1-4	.	TGTGCCAGCCATGACAGGGGTAATGAAAAACTGTTTTTT	CASHDRGNEKLFF
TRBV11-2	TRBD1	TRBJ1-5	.	TGTGCCAGCAGCTCGGGACAGGGGAATCAGCCCCAGCATTTT	CASSSGQGNQPQHF
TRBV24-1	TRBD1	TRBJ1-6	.	TGTGCCACCATAGGACAGGAAGGGCTTAGTTCACCCCTCCACTTT	CATIGQEGLSSPLHF
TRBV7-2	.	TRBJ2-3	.	TGTGCCAGCAGCTACTCAAGCGATACGCAGTATTTT	CASSYSSDTQYF
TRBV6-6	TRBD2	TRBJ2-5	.	TGTGCCAGCAGTTACCTAGCGGGAGAGACCCAGTACTTC	CASSYLAGETQYF
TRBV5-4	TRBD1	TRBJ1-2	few	TGTGCCAGCAGACCCTCGACAGGGCGGTACTATGGCTACACCTTC	CASRPSTGRYYGYTF
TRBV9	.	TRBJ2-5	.	TGTGCCAGCAGCGGATCTGAACTCCCTTGGGAGACCCAGTACTTC	CASSGSELPWETQYF
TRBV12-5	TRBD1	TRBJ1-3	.	TGTGCTAGTGGTTTCGGACAGGGGATAGACACCATATATTTT	CASGFGQGIDTIYF
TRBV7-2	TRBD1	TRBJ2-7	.	TGTGCCAGCAGCCCCCACAGGGGGCCAAACGTCGAGCAGTACTTC	CASSPHRGPNVEQYF
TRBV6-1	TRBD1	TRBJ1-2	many	TGTGCCAGCAGTGAAGACAGGGGGACCCACAACTATGGCTACACCTTC	CASSEDRGTHNYGYTF
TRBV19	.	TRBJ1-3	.	TGTGCCAGTAGTACTCAAACAGGGTTCTCTGGAAACACCATATATTTT	CASSTQTGFSGNTIYF
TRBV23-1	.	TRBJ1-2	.	TGCGCCAGCACCCGGGACTCGCGGGCCTCCTATGGCTACACCTTC	CASTRDSRASYGYTF
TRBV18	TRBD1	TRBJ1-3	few	TGTGCCAGCTCACCACCAGGGACAGGGGGAGCTGGAAACACCATATATTTT	CASSPPGTGGAGNTIYF
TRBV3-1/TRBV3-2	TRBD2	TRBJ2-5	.	TGTGCCAGCAGCTCCTCGACTAGCGGCAACCAAGAGACCCAGTACTTC	CASSSSTSGNQETQYF